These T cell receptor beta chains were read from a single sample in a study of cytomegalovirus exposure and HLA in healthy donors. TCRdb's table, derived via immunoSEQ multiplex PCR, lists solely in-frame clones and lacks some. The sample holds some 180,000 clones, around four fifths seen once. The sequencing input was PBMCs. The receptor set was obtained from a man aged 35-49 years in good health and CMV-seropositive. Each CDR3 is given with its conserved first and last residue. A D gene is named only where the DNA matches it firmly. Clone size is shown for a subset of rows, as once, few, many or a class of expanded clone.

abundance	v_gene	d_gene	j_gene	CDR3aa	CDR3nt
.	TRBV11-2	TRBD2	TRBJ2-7	CASSLGDRAGLAGNHEQYF	TGTGCCAGCAGCTTAGGGGATCGGGCAGGACTAGCGGGGAACCACGAGCAGTACTTC
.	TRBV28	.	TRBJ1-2	CASSFPGLDGYTF	TGTGCCAGCAGTTTCCCGGGTCTGGATGGCTACACCTTC
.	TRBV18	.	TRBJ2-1	CASSLREGYNEQFF	TGTGCCAGCTCACTGCGGGAAGGATACAATGAGCAGTTCTTC
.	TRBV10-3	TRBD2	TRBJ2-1	CAISEGGSSYNEQFF	TGTGCCATCAGTGAGGGCGGGAGCTCCTACAATGAGCAGTTCTTC
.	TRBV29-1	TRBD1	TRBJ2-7	CSVGLRDRVTEQYF	TGCAGCGTTGGACTCCGGGACAGGGTGACCGAGCAGTACTTC
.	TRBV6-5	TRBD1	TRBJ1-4	CASSYTGATNEKLFF	TGTGCCAGCAGTTACACAGGGGCAACTAATGAAAAACTGTTTTTT
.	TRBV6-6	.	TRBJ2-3	CASSSNRDTQYF	TGTGCCAGCAGTTCCAACAGAGATACGCAGTATTTT
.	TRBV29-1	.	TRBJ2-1	CSVAQGNYNEQFF	TGCAGCGTTGCACAGGGTAATTACAATGAGCAGTTCTTC
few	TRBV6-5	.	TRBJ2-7	CASRSGGNSVYEQYF	TGTGCCAGCAGGTCAGGGGGGAATAGTGTGTACGAGCAGTACTTC
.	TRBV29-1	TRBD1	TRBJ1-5	CSVEEGTGGVQPQHF	TGCAGCGTTGAAGAGGGGACAGGGGGAGTCCAGCCCCAGCATTTT
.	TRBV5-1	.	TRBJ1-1	CASSWGGLGATEAFF	TGCGCCAGCAGCTGGGGGGGACTGGGGGCCACTGAAGCTTTCTTT
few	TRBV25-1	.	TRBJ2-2	CASSSLNTGELFF	TGTGCCAGCAGTTCCCTCAACACCGGGGAGCTGTTTTTT
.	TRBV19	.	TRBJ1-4	CASSRTATNEKLFF	TGTGCCAGTAGCCGGACAGCAACTAATGAAAAACTGTTTTTT
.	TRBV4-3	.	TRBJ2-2	CASRGGTVYTGELFF	TGCGCCAGCAGAGGGGGGACAGTGTATACCGGGGAGCTGTTTTTT
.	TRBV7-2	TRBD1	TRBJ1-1	CASSLQGASTEAFF	TGTGCCAGCAGCCTACAGGGGGCCAGCACTGAAGCTTTCTTT
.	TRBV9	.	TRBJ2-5	CASSPRTGTETQYF	TGTGCCAGCAGCCCCCGGACTGGCACTGAGACCCAGTACTTC
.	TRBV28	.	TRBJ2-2	CASSWPGIVAGELFF	TGTGCCAGCAGTTGGCCAGGGATTGTCGCCGGGGAGCTGTTTTTT
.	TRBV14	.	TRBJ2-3	CASSQRSSSTQYF	TGTGCCAGCAGCCAACGGAGTTCATCTACGCAGTATTTT
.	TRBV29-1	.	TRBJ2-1	CSVGTGSGEQFF	TGCAGCGTTGGAACCGGGTCGGGGGAGCAGTTCTTC
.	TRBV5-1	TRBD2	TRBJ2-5	CASSTTSGREETQYF	TGCGCCAGCAGCACGACTAGCGGGAGGGAAGAGACCCAGTACTTC